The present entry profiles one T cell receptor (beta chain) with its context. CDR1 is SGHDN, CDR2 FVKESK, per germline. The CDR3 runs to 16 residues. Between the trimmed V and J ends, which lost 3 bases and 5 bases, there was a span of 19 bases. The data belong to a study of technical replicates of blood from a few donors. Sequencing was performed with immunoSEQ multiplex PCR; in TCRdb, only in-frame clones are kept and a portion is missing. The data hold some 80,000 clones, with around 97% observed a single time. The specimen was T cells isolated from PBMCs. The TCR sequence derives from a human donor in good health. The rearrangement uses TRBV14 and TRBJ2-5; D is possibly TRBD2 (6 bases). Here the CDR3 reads CASSHPMGGFRETQYF. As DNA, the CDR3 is TGTGCCAGCAGCCACCCCATGGGGGGATTCAGGGAGACCCAGTACTTC.